Shown below are 12 T cell receptor beta chains from a single sample sequenced in a study of T and B cells in COVID-19 patients (dated by TCRdb to between 2020 and 2021). Sequencing was carried out with an Illumina MiSeq. TRB rearrangements were amplified by multiplex PCR with BIOMED2 TRB-A/B primer pools. Clones were called with MiXCR by TCRdb after fastp trimmed the public reads at Q25, and only in-frame beta chains were retained. Identical CDR3 protein sequences are pooled into one entry, listed with their most common genes and DNA. In all, the sample holds roughly 11,000 distinct CDR3 sequences, and under 35% of those were seen once. The ten biggest clones cover roughly an eighth of the sample. Genomic DNA extracted from blood was used in amounts of about 250-500 ng for amplification of TRB repertoires. Input material: blood. These receptors all come from a human donor with active COVID-19.

Regarding this clonotype: This may be a read error, as it is one base from a much larger clone. The chain carries TRBV30 and TRBJ1-6; D not resolved. Trimming stripped 4 bases from V and 3 bases from J, with 16 bases between. This CDR3 spans 16 amino acids. The germline V gene encodes CDR1 GTSNPN and CDR2 SVGIG (reference sequence). The CDR3 protein is CAWNRAARVYNSPLHF. The CDR3 DNA reads TGTGCCTGGAACAGAGCAGCTAGGGTCTATAATTCACCCCTCCACTTT.

To note about this clonotype: The junction and the germline gene differ at one end; a read error may be behind it. This chain joins TRBV4-3 and TRBJ1-3; 8 bases are a match to TRBD1. This CDR3 comprises 16 residues. In germline, CDR1 is LGHNA, CDR2 YSLEER. The CDR3 region has the DNA TGTGCCAGCAGCTCGGTCGCAGGGGGCACTGGAAACACCATATATTTT. This codes for CASSSVAGGTGNTIYF.

The chain carries TRBV27 and TRBJ1-2; 11 nucleotides line up with TRBD1. The CDR3 is 15 amino acids. With 0 bases clipped from V and 9 bases from J, the junction kept 6 bases outside the gene matches. Germline V lookup: CDR1 MNHEY, CDR2 SMNVEV (reference sequence). The CDR3 protein is CASSLSGQGARSYTF. The CDR3 DNA is TGTGCCAGCAGTTTATCTGGACAGGGGGCTCGAAGCTACACCTTC.

This CDR3 is CASSLRGGPGTDTQYF. CDR3 sequence (DNA): TGTGCCAGCAGCTTGCGGGGAGGACCCGGCACAGATACGCAGTATTTT. This sequence joins TRBV5-4 and TRBJ2-3, with a weak D call TRBD2 (6 bases). The CDR3 spans 16 residues. V dropped 1 base and J dropped 1 base, with 13 bases sitting between them. Germline V lookup: CDR1 SGHNT, CDR2 YYREEE (reference sequence).

The CDR3 region is CASSQPSKARGYTF. DNA for the CDR3: TGTGCCAGCAGCCAACCTTCCAAGGCGCGCGGCTACACCTTC. This chain uses TRBV5-6 with TRBJ1-2; D gene unclear. This CDR3 has 14 amino acids. V lost 4 bases, J lost 8 bases, and 18 bases lay in between. The germline V gene encodes CDR1 SGHDT and CDR2 YYEEEE.

The chain combines TRBV6-5 with TRBJ2-7; D perhaps matches TRBD2 (5 bases). The CDR3 sequence is 15 residues long. V lost 0 bases to trimming and J lost 3 bases, with 12 bases between them. CDR1 is MNHEY and CDR2 is SVGAGI in the germline V gene. As DNA, the CDR3 is TGTGCCAGCAGTTACTCCGGGAAGTTGGACTACGAGCAGTACTTC. Protein product: CASSYSGKLDYEQYF.

This clonotype is classed as medium-sized. The chain uses TRBV6-2 or TRBV6-3 and TRBJ2-7; TRBD1 is a possible D gene (6 bases). Deletions cut 5 bases from V and 2 bases from J, with 16 bases between. Germline assignment: CDR1 MNHEY and CDR2 SVGEGT. The CDR3 runs 15 residues. CDR3 sequence (DNA): TGTGCCAGCAGTCGATTCCACAGGGCCGCCTACGAGCAGTACTTC. This codes for CASSRFHRAAYEQYF.

V and J are TRBV5-4 and TRBJ2-2; TRBD1 matches 8 bases. The trim removed 3 bases at V and 6 bases at J, leaving 4 bases unmatched. Germline V lookup: CDR1 SGHNT, CDR2 YYREEE (reference sequence). The CDR3 is 14 amino acids. CDR3 sequence reads: CASSSQGASGELFF. CDR3 in DNA: TGTGCCAGCAGCTCCCAGGGGGCTTCCGGGGAGCTGTTTTTT.

The gene calls are TRBV6-1 and TRBJ2-2; D is perhaps TRBD1 or TRBD2 (5 bases each). The CDR3 runs 15 residues. V shed 5 bases and J shed 4 bases, with 14 bases lying between them. Germline CDR1 reads MNHNS; CDR2 reads SASEGT. The CDR3 bases are TGTGCCAGCAGTCGGAGGCAGGGCGGCACCGGGGAGCTGTTTTTT. Amino acid sequence: CASSRRQGGTGELFF.

This chain connects TRBV12-3 or TRBV12-4 to TRBJ1-2; no clear D gene. This CDR3 has 13 amino acids. Trimming left V 6 bases short and J 4 bases short, with 12 bases between. The CDR3 DNA sequence: TGTGCCAGCAGCCCAGACACAATCTATGGCTACACCTTC. Translated: CASSPDTIYGYTF.

This clonotype occurred a few times. The genes are TRBV6-5 and TRBJ2-7; no firm D call. Trimming stripped 2 bases from V and 3 bases from J, with 8 bases between. CDR3 length: 13 residues. The germline V gene encodes CDR1 MNHEY and CDR2 SVGAGI. CDR3 in amino acids: CASSYRLNYEQYF. CDR3 DNA sequence: TGTGCCAGCAGTTACCGTCTCAACTACGAGCAGTACTTC.

The rearrangement uses TRBV5-1 and TRBJ2-5, with unresolved D. Germline V gives CDR1 SGHRS, CDR2 YFSETQ. Trimming removed 4 bases from V and 4 bases from J, with 8 bases in between. The CDR3 has 12 amino acids. The CDR3 reads CASSPNRETQYF. The CDR3 coding sequence is TGCGCCAGCAGCCCGAACCGAGAGACCCAGTACTTC.